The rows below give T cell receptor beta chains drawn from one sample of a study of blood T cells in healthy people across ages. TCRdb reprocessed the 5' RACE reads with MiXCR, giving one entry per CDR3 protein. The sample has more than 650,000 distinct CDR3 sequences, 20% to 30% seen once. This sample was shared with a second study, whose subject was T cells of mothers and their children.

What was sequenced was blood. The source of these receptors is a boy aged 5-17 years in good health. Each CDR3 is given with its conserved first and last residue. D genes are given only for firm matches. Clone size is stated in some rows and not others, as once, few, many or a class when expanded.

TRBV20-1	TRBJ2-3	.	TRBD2	CSAPPETSGNTQYF	TGCAGTGCCCCCCCCGAGACTAGCGGAAATACGCAGTATTTT
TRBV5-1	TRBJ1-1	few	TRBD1	CASSSAPGGTEAFF	TGCGCCAGCAGCTCAGCCCCAGGGGGCACTGAAGCTTTCTTT
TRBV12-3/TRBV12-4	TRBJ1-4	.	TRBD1	CASSLKTGGDEKLFF	TGTGCCAGCAGTTTAAAGACAGGGGGGGATGAAAAACTGTTTTTT
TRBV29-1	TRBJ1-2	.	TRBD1	CSVYGGTGAAANYGYTF	TGCAGCGTCTACGGCGGGACAGGGGCGGCAGCTAACTATGGCTACACCTTC
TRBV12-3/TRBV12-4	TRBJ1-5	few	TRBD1	CASSLYQGDQPQHF	TGTGCCAGCAGTTTGTACCAGGGGGATCAGCCCCAGCATTTT
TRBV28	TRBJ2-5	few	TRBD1	CASSPRPLTGGVYQEAQYF	TGTGCCAGCAGTCCCCGGCCCCTGACAGGGGGCGTCTACCAAGAGGCCCAGTACTTC
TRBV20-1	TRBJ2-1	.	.	CSAAGQSSYNEQFF	TGCAGTGCTGCGGGACAGAGCTCCTACAATGAGCAGTTCTTC
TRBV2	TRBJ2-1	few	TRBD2	CASSEAGRGAYNEQFF	TGTGCCAGCAGTGAAGCAGGGCGGGGGGCGTACAATGAGCAGTTCTTC
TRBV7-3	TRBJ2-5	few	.	CASSLSGLTKETQYF	TGTGCCAGCAGCTTATCAGGGCTAACCAAAGAGACCCAGTACTTC
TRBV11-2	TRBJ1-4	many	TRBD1	CASSLEAGGNEKLFF	TGTGCCAGCAGCTTAGAGGCAGGGGGAAATGAAAAACTGTTTTTT
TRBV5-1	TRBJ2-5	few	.	CASSLGGTAGYPPRTQYF	TGCGCCAGCAGCTTGGGCGGGACAGCGGGGTACCCTCCACGGACCCAGTACTTC
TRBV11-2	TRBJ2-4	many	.	CASSLGLLAKNIQYF	TGTGCCAGCAGCTTGGGTCTACTAGCCAAAAACATTCAGTACTTC
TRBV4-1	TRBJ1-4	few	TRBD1	CASSHWDRGRMTNEKLFF	TGCGCCAGCAGCCACTGGGACAGGGGGCGGATGACTAATGAAAAACTGTTTTTT
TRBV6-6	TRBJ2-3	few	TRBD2	CASSWGGADTQYF	TGTGCCAGCAGTTGGGGGGGTGCAGATACGCAGTATTTT
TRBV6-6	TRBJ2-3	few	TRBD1	CASSKDRGQDTQYF	TGTGCCAGCAGTAAGGACAGGGGGCAGGATACGCAGTATTTT
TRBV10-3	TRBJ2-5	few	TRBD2	CAISAQEGLAGARYQETQYF	TGTGCCATCAGTGCTCAGGAAGGGCTAGCGGGGGCCCGCTACCAAGAGACCCAGTACTTC
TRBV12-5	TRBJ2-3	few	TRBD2	CASGPTLLAGTDTQYF	TGTGCTAGTGGCCCCACCCTGCTAGCGGGGACAGATACGCAGTATTTT
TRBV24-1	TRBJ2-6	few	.	CATSEHTYSGANVLTF	TGTGCCACCAGTGAGCACACCTACTCTGGGGCCAACGTCCTGACTTTC
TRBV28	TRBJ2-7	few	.	CASTRRAYEQYF	TGTGCCAGCACCCGGCGCGCCTACGAGCAGTACTTC
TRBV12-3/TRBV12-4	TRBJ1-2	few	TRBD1	CASSLGQGGNYGYTF	TGTGCCAGCAGTTTGGGACAGGGGGGGAACTATGGCTACACCTTC
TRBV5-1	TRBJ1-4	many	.	CASSLDGVGEKLFF	TGCGCCAGCAGCTTGGACGGAGTAGGTGAAAAACTGTTTTTT
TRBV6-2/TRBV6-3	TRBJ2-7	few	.	CASSYSNGNYEQYF	TGTGCCAGCAGTTACTCGAACGGTAACTACGAGCAGTACTTC
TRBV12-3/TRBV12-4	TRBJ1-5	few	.	CASSIQGSQPQHF	TGTGCCAGCAGTATCCAGGGAAGTCAGCCCCAGCATTTT
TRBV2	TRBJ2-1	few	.	CASSEINEQFF	TGTGCCAGCAGTGAGATCAATGAGCAGTTCTTC
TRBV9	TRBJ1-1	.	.	CASSVDGKNTEAFF	TGTGCCAGCAGCGTAGACGGGAAGAACACTGAAGCTTTCTTT
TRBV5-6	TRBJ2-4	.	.	CASSRDSLKNIQYF	TGTGCCAGCAGCCGCGACAGTCTCAAAAACATTCAGTACTTC
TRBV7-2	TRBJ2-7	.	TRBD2	CASSLAWASGTEQYF	TGTGCCAGCAGCTTAGCTTGGGCTAGCGGGACCGAGCAGTACTTC
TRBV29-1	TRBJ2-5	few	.	CSVEDARKSSWETQYF	TGCAGCGTTGAAGATGCCCGGAAGAGTTCGTGGGAGACCCAGTACTTC
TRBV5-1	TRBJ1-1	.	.	CASSTGGGDPEAFF	TGCGCCAGCAGCACGGGGGGCGGTGATCCTGAAGCTTTCTTT
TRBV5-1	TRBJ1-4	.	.	CASSSGAGYEKLFF	TGCGCCAGCAGCTCGGGGGCAGGATATGAAAAACTGTTTTTT
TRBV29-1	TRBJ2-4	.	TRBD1	CSVDGQGNIQYF	TGCAGCGTTGATGGACAGGGAAACATTCAGTACTTC
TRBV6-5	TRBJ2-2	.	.	CASSYRTVNTGELFF	TGTGCCAGCAGCTACCGGACGGTGAACACCGGGGAGCTGTTTTTT
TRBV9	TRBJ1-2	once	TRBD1	CASSGGTGWHYGYTF	TGTGCCAGCAGCGGTGGGACAGGGTGGCACTATGGCTACACCTTC
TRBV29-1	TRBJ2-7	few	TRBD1	CSVPTGVSEQYF	TGCAGCGTCCCAACAGGGGTATCCGAGCAGTACTTC
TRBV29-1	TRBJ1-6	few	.	CSVTNIPGEKSPLHF	TGCAGCGTTACCAACATTCCGGGAGAGAAATCACCCCTCCACTTT
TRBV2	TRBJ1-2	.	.	CASNPRILDYGYTF	TGTGCCAGCAACCCGAGGATTCTCGACTATGGCTACACCTTC
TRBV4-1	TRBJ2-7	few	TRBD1	CASSQTNGQGAYEQYF	TGCGCCAGCAGCCAAACAAATGGACAGGGGGCCTACGAGCAGTACTTC
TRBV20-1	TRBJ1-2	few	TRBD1	CSASTGWGYTF	TGCAGCGCATCGACAGGGTGGGGCTACACCTTC
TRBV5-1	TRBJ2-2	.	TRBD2	CASSKTSGAPGELFF	TGCGCCAGCAGCAAGACTAGCGGGGCCCCCGGGGAGCTGTTTTTT
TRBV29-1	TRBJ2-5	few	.	CSVEDERDRRFQETQYF	TGCAGCGTTGAAGATGAAAGAGACAGGAGATTCCAAGAGACCCAGTACTTC
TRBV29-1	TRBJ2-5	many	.	CSSRGAEETQYF	TGCAGCTCACGGGGGGCAGAAGAGACCCAGTACTTC
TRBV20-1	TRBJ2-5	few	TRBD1	CSAMAGTGALGTQYF	TGCAGTGCTATGGCCGGGACAGGGGCTCTGGGGACCCAGTACTTC
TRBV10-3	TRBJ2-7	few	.	CAISESSTSDEQYF	TGTGCCATCAGTGAGTCAAGTACAAGCGACGAGCAGTACTTC
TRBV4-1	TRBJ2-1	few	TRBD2	CASSQRPPGLGRDEQFF	TGCGCCAGCAGCCAGCGGCCTCCGGGACTGGGGAGGGATGAGCAGTTCTTC
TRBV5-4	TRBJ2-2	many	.	CASSPPSDTGELFF	TGTGCCAGCAGCCCACCGTCCGACACCGGGGAGCTGTTTTTT
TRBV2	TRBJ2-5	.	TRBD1	CASTRGQGVETQYF	TGTGCCAGCACCCGAGGACAGGGTGTTGAGACCCAGTACTTC
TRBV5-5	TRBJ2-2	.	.	CASSFSAGITGELFF	TGTGCCAGCAGCTTCTCGGCAGGAATAACCGGGGAGCTGTTTTTT
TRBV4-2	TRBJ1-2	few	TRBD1	CASSRQIPGTGYVRGYTF	TGTGCCAGCAGCCGACAAATTCCCGGGACAGGGTACGTTCGAGGCTACACCTTC
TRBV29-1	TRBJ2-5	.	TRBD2	CSVEEGMGGETQYF	TGCAGCGTTGAAGAAGGAATGGGGGGGGAGACCCAGTACTTC
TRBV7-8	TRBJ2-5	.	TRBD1	CASSLAPPGTGRRETQYF	TGTGCCAGCAGCTTAGCCCCCCCCGGGACAGGGCGGCGAGAGACCCAGTACTTC